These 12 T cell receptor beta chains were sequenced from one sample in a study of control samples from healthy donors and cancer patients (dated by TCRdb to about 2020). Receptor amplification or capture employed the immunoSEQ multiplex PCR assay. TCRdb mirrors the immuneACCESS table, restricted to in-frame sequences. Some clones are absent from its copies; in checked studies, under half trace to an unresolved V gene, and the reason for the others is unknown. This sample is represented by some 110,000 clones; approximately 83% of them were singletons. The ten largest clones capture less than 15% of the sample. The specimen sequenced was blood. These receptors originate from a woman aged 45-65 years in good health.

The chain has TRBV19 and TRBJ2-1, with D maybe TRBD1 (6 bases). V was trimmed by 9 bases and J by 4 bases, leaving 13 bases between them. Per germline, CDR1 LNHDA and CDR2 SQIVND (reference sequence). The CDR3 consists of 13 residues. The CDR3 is CASEDRIYNEQFF. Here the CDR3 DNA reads TGTGCCAGCGAAGACAGGATTTACAATGAGCAGTTCTTC.

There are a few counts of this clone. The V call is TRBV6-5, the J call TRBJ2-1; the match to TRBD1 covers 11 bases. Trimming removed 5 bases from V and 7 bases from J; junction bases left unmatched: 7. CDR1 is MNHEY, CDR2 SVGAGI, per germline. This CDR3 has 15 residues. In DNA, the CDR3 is TGTGCCAGCAGTCCAAGGACAGGGGGCTTTAATGAGCAGTTCTTC. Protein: CASSPRTGGFNEQFF.

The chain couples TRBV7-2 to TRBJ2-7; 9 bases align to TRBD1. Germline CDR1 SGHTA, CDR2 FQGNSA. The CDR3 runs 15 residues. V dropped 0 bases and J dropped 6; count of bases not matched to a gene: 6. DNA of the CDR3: TGTGCCAGCAGCTTAGCCGGGACAGGGCCCCGCGAGCAGTACTTC. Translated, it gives CASSLAGTGPREQYF.

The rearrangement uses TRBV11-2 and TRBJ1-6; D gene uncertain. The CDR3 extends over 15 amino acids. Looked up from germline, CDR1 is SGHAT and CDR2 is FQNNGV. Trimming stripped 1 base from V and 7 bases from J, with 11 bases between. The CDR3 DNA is TGTGCCAGCAGCTTAGGATCTGCTGGGAATTCACCCCTCCACTTT. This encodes CASSLGSAGNSPLHF.

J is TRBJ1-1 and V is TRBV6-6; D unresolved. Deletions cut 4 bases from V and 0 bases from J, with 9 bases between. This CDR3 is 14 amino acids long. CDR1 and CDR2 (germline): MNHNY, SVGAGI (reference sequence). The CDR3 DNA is TGTGCCAGCAGTTTTCGGCAGGTGAACACTGAAGCTTTCTTT. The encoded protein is CASSFRQVNTEAFF.

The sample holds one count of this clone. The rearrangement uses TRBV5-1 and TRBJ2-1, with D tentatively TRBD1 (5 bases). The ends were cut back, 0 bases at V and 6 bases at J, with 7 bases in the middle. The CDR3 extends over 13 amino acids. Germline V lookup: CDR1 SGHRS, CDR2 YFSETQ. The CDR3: CASSLGQLNEQFF. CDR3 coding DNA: TGCGCCAGCAGCTTGGGACAGCTCAATGAGCAGTTCTTC.

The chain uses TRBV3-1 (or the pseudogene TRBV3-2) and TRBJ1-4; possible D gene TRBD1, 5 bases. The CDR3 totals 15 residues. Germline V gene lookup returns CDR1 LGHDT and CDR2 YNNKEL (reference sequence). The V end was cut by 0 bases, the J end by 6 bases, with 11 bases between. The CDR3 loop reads CASSQDSGGDEKLFF. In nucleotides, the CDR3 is TGTGCCAGCAGCCAAGACTCTGGGGGGGATGAAAAACTGTTTTTT.

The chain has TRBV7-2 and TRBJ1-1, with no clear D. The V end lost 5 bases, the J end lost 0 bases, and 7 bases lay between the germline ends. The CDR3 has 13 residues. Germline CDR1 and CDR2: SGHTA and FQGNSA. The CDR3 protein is CASSPQVNTEAFF. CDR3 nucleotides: TGTGCCAGCAGCCCGCAGGTGAACACTGAAGCTTTCTTT.

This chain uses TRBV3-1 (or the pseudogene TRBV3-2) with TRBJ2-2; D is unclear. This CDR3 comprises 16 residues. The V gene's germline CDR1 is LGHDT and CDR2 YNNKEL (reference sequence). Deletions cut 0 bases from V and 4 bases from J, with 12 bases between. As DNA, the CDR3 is TGTGCCAGCAGCCAAGATCACGGATCGGGCACCGGGGAGCTGTTTTTT. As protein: CASSQDHGSGTGELFF.

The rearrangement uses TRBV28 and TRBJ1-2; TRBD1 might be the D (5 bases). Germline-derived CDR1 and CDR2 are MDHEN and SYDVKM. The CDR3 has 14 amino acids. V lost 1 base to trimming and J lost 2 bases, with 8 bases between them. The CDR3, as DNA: TGTGCCAGCAGTTTATTTGCAGGGAACTATGGCTACACCTTC. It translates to CASSLFAGNYGYTF.

This CDR3 reads CASSLLGTDTSPLHF. DNA for the CDR3: TGCGCCAGCAGCTTGTTGGGGACAGACACTTCACCCCTCCACTTT. The rearrangement joins TRBV5-1 to TRBJ1-6; 7 nucleotides match TRBD1. Germline V gene data show CDR1 as SGHRS and CDR2 as YFSETQ. After removal of 1 base from V and 9 bases from J, the junction contained 7 bases not matched to a gene. The CDR3 extends over 15 amino acids.

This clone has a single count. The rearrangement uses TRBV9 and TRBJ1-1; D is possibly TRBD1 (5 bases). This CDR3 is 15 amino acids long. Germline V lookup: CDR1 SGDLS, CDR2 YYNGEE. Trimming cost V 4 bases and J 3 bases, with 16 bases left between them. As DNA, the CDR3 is TGTGCCAGCAGCACGCCAGACAGAGCGGACACTGAAGCTTTCTTT. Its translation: CASSTPDRADTEAFF.